Listed below are T cell receptor beta chains from one sample, sequenced in a study of cytomegalovirus exposure and HLA in healthy donors. Sequencing used immunoSEQ multiplex PCR; TCRdb keeps in-frame clones, though not all of them. The data contain about 120,000 clones, around 80% of them singletons. The sequenced material came from PBMCs. These receptors were obtained from a man aged 25 to 40 in good health and CMV-seronegative. Both conserved end residues are part of each CDR3.

TRBV28,TRBJ1-1,CASSSLSTLNTEAFF
TRBV19,TRBJ1-1,CASSPGTGSFGGTEAFF
TRBV9,TRBJ2-2,CASRGAGQGAISGELFF
TRBV19,TRBJ2-5,CASSIGTGRGPQETQYF
TRBV2,TRBJ2-7,CASSPRRGVSYEQYF
TRBV5-1,TRBJ1-1,CASSRPQGGGPAVEAFF
TRBV4-2,TRBJ1-1,CASSQRQEVTEAFF
TRBV2,TRBJ1-3,CASSAPRDSHRATIYF
TRBV28,TRBJ1-1,CATGIGTGMYTEAFF
TRBV6-1,TRBJ2-1,CASSEKARGEQFF
TRBV9,TRBJ2-2,CASSVGLGGQGPAGELFF
TRBV7-9,TRBJ2-3,CATTRSGTGSTDTQYF
TRBV2,TRBJ1-1,CASRVGGTEAFF
TRBV10-2,TRBJ1-2,CASSTGSRNGYTF
TRBV7-9,TRBJ1-5,CASSAGGSRQPQHF
TRBV7-2,TRBJ2-5,CASSPRGRETQYF
TRBV15,TRBJ2-7,CATRPGGQAPYEQYF
TRBV6-6,TRBJ2-7,CASSLGLAGGIGEQYF
TRBV28,TRBJ1-6,CASSLGQGPSPLHF
TRBV4-3,TRBJ2-5,CASSQGVAGPIETQYF
TRBV28,TRBJ2-1,CASTSPGTGDINEQFF
TRBV28,TRBJ2-6,CASSFWGLRISGANVLTF
TRBV7-2,TRBJ1-6,CASSLLVAGNSPLHF
TRBV11-3,TRBJ2-2,CASSLVAGTGELFF
TRBV27,TRBJ2-7,CASSFRGTYEQYF
TRBV28,TRBJ1-4,CASSSAGTGGTNEKLFF
TRBV10-3,TRBJ1-2,CATRQAPLYGYTF
TRBV28,TRBJ1-1,CASSPNAATEAFF
TRBV27,TRBJ2-6,CASSRLHSESGANVLTF
TRBV30,TRBJ1-6,CACKGQGFNSPLHF
TRBV7-9,TRBJ1-1,CSSSLEEGTEAFF
TRBV5-8,TRBJ2-2,CASSRGASGSYTGELFF
TRBV7-9,TRBJ2-7,CASSLTSYEQYF
TRBV25-1,TRBJ1-6,CASSEVWTNSPLHF
TRBV6-1,TRBJ1-1,CASAGQGGTEAFF
TRBV5-6,TRBJ2-7,CASSSLRGVREQYF
TRBV29-1,TRBJ2-2,CSTDRANTGELFF
TRBV28,TRBJ2-5,CASSLRGGVETQYF
TRBV9,TRBJ1-2,CASSVGEGGAYYGYTF
TRBV28,TRBJ1-5,CASSFQGAGNQPQHF
TRBV9,TRBJ1-1,CASSVGQGRANTEAFF
TRBV7-2,-,CASSWDVRGGQVYEQYF
TRBV5-1,TRBJ2-5,CASSFGLAGQETQYF